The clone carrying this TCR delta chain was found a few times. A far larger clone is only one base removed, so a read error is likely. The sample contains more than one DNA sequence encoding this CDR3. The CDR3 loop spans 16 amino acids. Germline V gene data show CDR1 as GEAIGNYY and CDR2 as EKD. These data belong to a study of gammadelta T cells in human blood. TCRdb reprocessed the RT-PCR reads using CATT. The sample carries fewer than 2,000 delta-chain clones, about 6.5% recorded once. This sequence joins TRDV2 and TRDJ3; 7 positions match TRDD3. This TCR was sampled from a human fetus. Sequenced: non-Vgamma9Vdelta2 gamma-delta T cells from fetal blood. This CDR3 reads CACDWGSSWDTRQMFF. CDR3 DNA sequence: TGTGCCTGTGACTGGGGGAGCTCCTGGGACACCCGGCAGATGTTTTTC.